The rows below give T cell receptor beta chains drawn from one sample of a study of cytotoxic CD8 clonotypes in ibrutinib-treated CLL. Clones were sequenced by immunoSEQ multiplex PCR, and TCRdb holds only the in-frame ones, with some missing. The sample gives more than 300,000 clones, roughly 80% of which show up once; more than 6% is in the top ten. This material consisted of PBMCs, taken before ibrutinib treatment. These receptors all stem from a human donor with chronic lymphocytic leukemia. The CDR3 runs from the conserved cysteine through the conserved F or W. A D gene is named only where the DNA matches it firmly. Clone size is not always given. Where it is, it says once, few, many or a class for expanded clones.

v_call,d_call,j_call,clone_size,cdr3_aa,cdr3_nt
TRBV4-2,-,TRBJ2-2,few,CASSQVSGTGELFF,TGTGCCAGCAGCCAAGTTAGCGGCACCGGGGAGCTGTTTTTT
TRBV9,-,TRBJ2-3,-,CASSYWELGTDTQYF,TGTGCCAGCAGCTATTGGGAGCTTGGGACAGATACGCAGTATTTT
TRBV7-9,-,TRBJ1-2,-,CASSTDLTGLYGYTF,TGTGCCAGCAGCACAGACCTTACCGGTCTGTATGGCTACACCTTC
TRBV7-8,-,TRBJ1-5,-,CASSLDSSSNQPQHF,TGTGCCAGCAGCCTGGACAGCAGCAGCAATCAGCCCCAGCATTTT
TRBV30,-,TRBJ2-5,-,CAWKPGPSETQYF,TGTGCCTGGAAACCGGGACCTTCTGAGACCCAGTACTTC
TRBV9,-,TRBJ1-3,-,CASSTSTDSGNTIYF,TGTGCCAGCAGTACAAGTACGGATTCTGGAAACACCATATATTTT
TRBV11-2,-,TRBJ1-4,once,CASSPLGDWRLFF,TGTGCCAGCAGCCCGCTGGGAGACTGGAGGCTGTTTTTT
TRBV4-2,-,TRBJ2-5,-,CASSQDNRRETQYF,TGTGCCAGCAGCCAGGACAACCGCAGGGAGACCCAGTACTTC
TRBV6-5,-,TRBJ1-1,-,CASIGWGGNTEAFF,TGTGCCAGCATTGGATGGGGGGGGAACACTGAAGCTTTCTTT
TRBV27,-,TRBJ1-1,-,CASSSGPSTEAFF,TGTGCCAGCAGTTCCGGGCCATCTACTGAAGCTTTCTTT
TRBV28,TRBD1,TRBJ2-5,-,CASRTTGPETQYF,TGTGCCAGCAGAACGACAGGGCCAGAGACCCAGTACTTC
TRBV9,-,TRBJ2-2,-,CASSDRVGGGELFF,TGTGCCAGCAGCGACAGGGTGGGTGGAGGGGAGCTGTTTTTT
TRBV2,-,TRBJ2-1,few,CASTDSFF,TGTGCCAGCACCGATTCGTTCTTC
TRBV29-1,-,TRBJ1-1,-,CSVEGTAGSNTEAFF,TGCAGCGTTGAAGGTACTGCGGGTTCGAACACTGAAGCTTTCTTT
TRBV6-1,TRBD1,TRBJ1-5,once,CASNTGAYSNQPQHF,TGTGCCAGCAATACAGGGGCTTATAGCAATCAGCCCCAGCATTTT
TRBV4-1,-,TRBJ2-7,-,CASSQKPGDLIPSYEQYF,TGCGCCAGCAGCCAAAAACCCGGGGACCTAATACCCTCCTACGAGCAGTACTTC
TRBV27,-,TRBJ1-4,-,CASSLGGLNSEKLFF,TGTGCCAGCAGTTTAGGGGGCCTCAACTCCGAAAAACTGTTTTTT
TRBV5-1,TRBD1,TRBJ2-7,-,CASSLDRGSAEQYF,TGCGCCAGCAGCTTGGACAGGGGGAGTGCCGAGCAGTACTTC
TRBV30,-,TRBJ2-6,-,CAWSVLPLGSGANVLTF,TGTGCCTGGAGTGTACTGCCCCTCGGGTCCGGGGCCAACGTCCTGACTTTC
TRBV6-4,-,TRBJ1-1,-,CASSRDRQNTEAFF,TGTGCCAGCAGTCGAGACAGACAGAACACTGAAGCTTTCTTT
TRBV9,-,TRBJ2-3,-,CASTWSTDTQYF,TGTGCCAGCACCTGGAGCACAGATACGCAGTATTTT
TRBV2,TRBD2,TRBJ2-7,once,CASKDPGLAGGYEQYF,TGTGCCAGCAAAGATCCGGGACTAGCGGGAGGGTACGAGCAGTACTTC
TRBV4-1,-,TRBJ1-2,-,CASSQDWVKIGYGYTF,TGCGCCAGCAGCCAAGATTGGGTCAAAATAGGGTATGGCTACACCTTC